The rows below give T cell receptor beta chains drawn from one sample of a study of coeliac disease. Some clones are missing from TCRdb's copy, which holds only in-frame ones; the method was immunoSEQ multiplex PCR. This sample carries approximately 5,700 clones, roughly two thirds of them seen once, and the ten largest clones take 9.2%. The sequencing input was lymphocytes from the gut lamina propria. These receptors were taken from a man aged 65-85 years with active celiac disease. The CDR3 runs from the conserved cysteine through the conserved F or W. The D gene is left open where the match is weak. The size field is filled for only some rows; it gives once, few, many or a size class.

CDR3 protein,CDR3 DNA,V gene,clone size,J gene,D gene
CASSPLRTGARYNEQFF,TGTGCCAGCAGCCCCCTCAGGACAGGGGCAAGGTACAATGAGCAGTTCTTC,TRBV14,NA,TRBJ2-1,TRBD1
CASSELLAGAQQFF,TGCGCCAGCAGTGAACTACTAGCGGGTGCCCAGCAGTTCTTC,TRBV10-2,NA,TRBJ2-1,TRBD2
CASSEWTAIQETQYF,TGCGCCAGCAGCGAGTGGACTGCAATACAAGAGACCCAGTACTTC,TRBV5-1,once,TRBJ2-5,NA
CASSQGQSGEKLFF,TGTGCCAGCAGCCAGGGCCAGAGTGGGGAAAAACTGTTTTTT,TRBV7-6,NA,TRBJ1-4,NA
CASSPFGATNEKLFF,TGTGCCAGCTCACCTTTCGGGGCAACTAATGAAAAACTGTTTTTT,TRBV18,NA,TRBJ1-4,NA
CASSRDRTNEKLFF,TGTGCCAGCAGCCGGGACAGAACTAATGAAAAACTGTTTTTT,TRBV7-2,once,TRBJ1-4,TRBD1
CASSRQYEQYF,TGTGCCAGCAGCCGACAGTACGAGCAGTACTTC,TRBV6-6,few,TRBJ2-7,NA
CASSSLTPGQRGGYTF,TGTGCCAGCAGCTCTTTAACCCCGGGACAGCGAGGGGGCTACACCTTC,TRBV7-9,few,TRBJ1-2,TRBD1
CASSPSRAGRFTEAFF,TGTGCCAGCTCACCATCTCGTGCAGGGAGGTTCACTGAAGCTTTCTTT,TRBV18,NA,TRBJ1-1,NA
CASSLTGEGNQPQHF,TGCGCCAGCAGCTTGACAGGGGAGGGCAATCAGCCCCAGCATTTT,TRBV5-1,NA,TRBJ1-5,TRBD1
CASTRGYDTQYF,TGTGCCAGCACAAGGGGGTACGATACGCAGTATTTT,TRBV25-1,few,TRBJ2-3,NA
CASSSTLTGGNEQFF,TGTGCCAGCAGCTCAACCCTGACAGGGGGCAATGAGCAGTTCTTC,TRBV7-2,NA,TRBJ2-1,TRBD1
CASGATNYGYTF,TGTGCCAGCGGAGCCACGAACTATGGCTACACCTTC,TRBV28,few,TRBJ1-2,NA
CASSTLQGADYQETQYF,TGTGCCAGCAGTACGCTACAGGGGGCGGATTACCAAGAGACCCAGTACTTC,TRBV27,NA,TRBJ2-5,TRBD1
CASSHGLAGGLAGETQYF,TGTGCCAGCAGCCATGGACTAGCGGGGGGGCTTGCGGGAGAGACCCAGTACTTC,TRBV4-2,few,TRBJ2-5,TRBD2
CASRAGTAMNTEAFF,TGCGCCAGCAGAGCCGGGACAGCCATGAACACTGAAGCTTTCTTT,TRBV5-1,NA,TRBJ1-1,TRBD1
CASSSSGRVEGSSYNEQFF,TGTGCCAGCAGTTCCTCCGGAAGGGTGGAGGGGAGCTCCTACAATGAGCAGTTCTTC,TRBV28,NA,TRBJ2-1,NA
CASRETGTSYEQYF,TGTGCCAGCAGGGAAACCGGGACTAGCTACGAGCAGTACTTC,TRBV2,NA,TRBJ2-7,TRBD2
CASSVKGSGNTIYF,TGCGCCAGCAGCGTGAAGGGGTCTGGAAACACCATATATTTT,TRBV5-1,few,TRBJ1-3,NA
CASSPQQGVFTEAFF,TGTGCCAGCAGTCCCCAACAGGGGGTTTTCACTGAAGCTTTCTTT,TRBV28,NA,TRBJ1-1,TRBD1
CASSPWDTYSGANVLTF,TGTGCCAGCAGCCCTTGGGACACATACTCTGGGGCCAACGTCCTGACTTTC,TRBV7-9,NA,TRBJ2-6,NA
CASSFPNRQGNTEAFF,TGTGCCAGCAGCTTCCCTAATAGACAGGGAAACACTGAAGCTTTCTTT,TRBV5-6,few,TRBJ1-1,TRBD1
CASSDRDNYNEQFF,TGTGCCAGCAGCGACCGGGACAATTACAATGAGCAGTTCTTC,TRBV9,NA,TRBJ2-1,NA
CAISEGATNEKLFF,TGTGCCATCAGTGAAGGAGCAACTAATGAAAAACTGTTTTTT,TRBV10-3,few,TRBJ1-4,NA
CASSLSLRGGITDTQYF,TGTGCCAGCAGTTTATCGTTACGGGGGGGTATCACAGATACGCAGTATTTT,TRBV27,NA,TRBJ2-3,TRBD2
CASSAPGGAGRYNSPLHF,TGTGCCAGCAGCGCCCCCGGGGGGGCAGGCCGTTATAATTCACCCCTCCACTTT,TRBV9,NA,TRBJ1-6,NA
CASSYKGVAFF,TGTGCCAGCAGTTACAAGGGGGTTGCTTTCTTT,TRBV6-5,NA,TRBJ1-1,NA
CASSPQRGSTDTQYF,TGTGCCAGCTCACCTCAAAGAGGGAGCACAGATACGCAGTATTTT,TRBV18,NA,TRBJ2-3,NA
CASSRQATNEKLFF,TGTGCCAGCAGCCGACAGGCAACTAATGAAAAACTGTTTTTT,TRBV28,NA,TRBJ1-4,NA